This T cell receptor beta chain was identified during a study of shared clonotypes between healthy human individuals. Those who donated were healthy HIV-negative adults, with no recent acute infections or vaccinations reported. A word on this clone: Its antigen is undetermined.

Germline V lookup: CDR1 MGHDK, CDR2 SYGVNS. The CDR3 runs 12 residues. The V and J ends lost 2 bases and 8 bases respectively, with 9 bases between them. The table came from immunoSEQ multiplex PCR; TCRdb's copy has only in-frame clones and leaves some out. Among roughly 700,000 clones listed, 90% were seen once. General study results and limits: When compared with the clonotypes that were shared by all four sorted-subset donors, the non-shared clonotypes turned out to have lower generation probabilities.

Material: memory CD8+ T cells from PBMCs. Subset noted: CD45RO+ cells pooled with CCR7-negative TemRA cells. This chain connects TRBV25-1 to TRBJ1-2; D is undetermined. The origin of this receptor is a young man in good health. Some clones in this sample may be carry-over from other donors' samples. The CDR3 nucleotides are TGTGCCAGCAGTGAAATACTCGGAGGCTACACCTTC. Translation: CASSEILGGYTF.